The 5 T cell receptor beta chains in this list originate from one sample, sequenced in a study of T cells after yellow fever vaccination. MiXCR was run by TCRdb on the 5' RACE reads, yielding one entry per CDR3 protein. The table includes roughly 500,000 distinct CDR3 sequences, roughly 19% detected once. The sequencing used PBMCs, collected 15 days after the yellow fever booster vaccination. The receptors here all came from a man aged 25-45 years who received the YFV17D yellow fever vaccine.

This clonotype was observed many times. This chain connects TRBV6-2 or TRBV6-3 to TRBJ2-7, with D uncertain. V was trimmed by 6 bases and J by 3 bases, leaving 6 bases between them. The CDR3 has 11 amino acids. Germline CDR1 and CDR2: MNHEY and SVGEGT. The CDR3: CASSRLYEQYF. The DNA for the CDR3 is TGTGCCAGCAGCCGACTCTACGAGCAGTACTTC.

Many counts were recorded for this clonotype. For the CDR3, the DNA is TGTGCCAGCAGCCTAGCGGGAGTGGGCAATGAGCAGTTCTTC. Protein sequence: CASSLAGVGNEQFF. The gene calls are TRBV12-3 or TRBV12-4 and TRBJ2-1; 10 bases map to TRBD2. J lost 6 bases, V lost 6 bases, and 5 bases had no gene match. This CDR3 spans 14 amino acids.

CDR3 DNA sequence: TGTGCCAGCAGTCGGAGGGACAGGACCAATGAAGCTTTCTTT. Translation gives CASSRRDRTNEAFF. The chain joins TRBV12-3 or TRBV12-4 to TRBJ1-1; 8 nucleotides agree with TRBD1. CDR3 length: 14 residues. The junction had 9 bases not matched to a gene; V was cut back by 5 bases and J by 7 bases.

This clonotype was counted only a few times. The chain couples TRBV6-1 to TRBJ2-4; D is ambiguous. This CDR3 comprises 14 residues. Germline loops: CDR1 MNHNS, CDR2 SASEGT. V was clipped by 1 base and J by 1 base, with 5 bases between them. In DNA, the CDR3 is TGTGCCAGCAGTGAAGGGCAGGCCAAAAACATTCAGTACTTC. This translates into CASSEGQAKNIQYF.

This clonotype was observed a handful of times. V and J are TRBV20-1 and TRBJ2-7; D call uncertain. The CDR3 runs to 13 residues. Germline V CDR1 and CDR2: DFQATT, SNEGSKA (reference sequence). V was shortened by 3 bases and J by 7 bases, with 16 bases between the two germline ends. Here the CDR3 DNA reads TGCAGTGCTAGTTGGCTTGTAGACATTGAGCAGTACTTC. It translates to CSASWLVDIEQYF.